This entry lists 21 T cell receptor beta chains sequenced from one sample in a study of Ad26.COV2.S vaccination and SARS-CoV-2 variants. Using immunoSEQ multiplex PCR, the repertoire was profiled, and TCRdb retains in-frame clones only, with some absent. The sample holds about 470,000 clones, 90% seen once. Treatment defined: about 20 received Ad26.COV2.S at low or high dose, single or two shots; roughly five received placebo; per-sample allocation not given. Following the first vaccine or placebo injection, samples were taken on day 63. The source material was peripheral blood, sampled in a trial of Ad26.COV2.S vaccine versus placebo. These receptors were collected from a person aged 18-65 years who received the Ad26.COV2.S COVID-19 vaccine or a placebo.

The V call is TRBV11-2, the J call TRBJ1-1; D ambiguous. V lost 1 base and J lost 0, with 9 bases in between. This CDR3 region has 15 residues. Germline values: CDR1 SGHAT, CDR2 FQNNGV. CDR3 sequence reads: CASSLGFGLNTEAFF. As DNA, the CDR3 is TGTGCCAGCAGCTTAGGTTTCGGCTTGAACACTGAAGCTTTCTTT.

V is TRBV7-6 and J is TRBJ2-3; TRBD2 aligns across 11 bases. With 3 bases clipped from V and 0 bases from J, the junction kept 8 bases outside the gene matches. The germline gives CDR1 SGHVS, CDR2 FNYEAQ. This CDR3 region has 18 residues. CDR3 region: CASSFLGLAGASTDTQYF. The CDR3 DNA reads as TGTGCCAGCAGCTTTCTCGGACTAGCGGGTGCTAGCACAGATACGCAGTATTTT. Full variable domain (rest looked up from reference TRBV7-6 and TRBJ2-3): GAGVSQSPRYKVTKRGQDVALRCDPISGHVSLYWYRQALGQGPEFLTYFNYEAQQDKSGLPNDRFSAERPEGSISTLTIQRTEQRDSAMYRCASSFLGLAGASTDTQYFGPGTRLTVL.

CDR3: CASSPWTGGELKQYF. DNA for the CDR3: TGTGCCAGTAGTCCATGGACAGGGGGGGAACTGAAGCAGTACTTC. The chain combines TRBV19 with TRBJ2-7; TRBD1 aligns across 10 bases. Trimming removed 5 bases from V and 8 bases from J; junction bases left unmatched: 12. From germline, CDR1 is LNHDA and CDR2 SQIVND (reference sequence). CDR3 length equals 15 residues.

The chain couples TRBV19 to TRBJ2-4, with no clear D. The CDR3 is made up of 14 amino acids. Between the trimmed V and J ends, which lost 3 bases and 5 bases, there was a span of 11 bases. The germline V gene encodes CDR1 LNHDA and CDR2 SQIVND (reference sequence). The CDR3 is CASSMPLGQNIQYF. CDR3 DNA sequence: TGTGCCAGTAGTATGCCCCTGGGCCAAAACATTCAGTACTTC.

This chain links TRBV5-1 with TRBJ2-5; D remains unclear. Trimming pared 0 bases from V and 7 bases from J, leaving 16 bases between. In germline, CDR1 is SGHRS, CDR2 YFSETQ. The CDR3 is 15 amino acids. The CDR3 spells CASSLGQVGLGTQYF. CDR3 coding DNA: TGCGCCAGCAGCTTGGGTCAGGTCGGCTTGGGGACCCAGTACTTC.

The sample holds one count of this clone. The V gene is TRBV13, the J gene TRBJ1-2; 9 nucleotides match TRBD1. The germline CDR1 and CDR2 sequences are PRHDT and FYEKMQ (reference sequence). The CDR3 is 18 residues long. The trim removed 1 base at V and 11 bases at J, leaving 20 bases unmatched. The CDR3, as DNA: TGTGCCAGCAGCTTAGTCGGGGGACAGGGAATGTGGTCCTTTGGGTACACCTTC. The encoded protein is CASSLVGGQGMWSFGYTF.

The CDR3 loop reads CASSPRPGGPRDTQYF. The CDR3 DNA follows: TGTGCCAGCAGCCCCCGGCCGGGAGGGCCGAGAGATACGCAGTATTTT. The gene calls are TRBV5-4 and TRBJ2-3, with 8 bases aligning to TRBD2. The V gene end was trimmed by 4 bases and the J gene end by 5 bases; junction bases not matched to a gene: 12. Germline V CDR1 and CDR2: SGHNT, YYREEE (reference sequence). The CDR3 covers 16 residues. The whole variable domain, remainder taken from reference TRBV5-4 and TRBJ2-3, is ETGVTQSPTHLIKTRGQQVTLRCSSQSGHNTVSWYQQALGQGPQFIFQYYREEENGRGNFPPRFSGLQFPNYSSELNVNALELDDSALYLCASSPRPGGPRDTQYFGPGTRLTVL.

CDR3 amino acids: CASSLLRLENNEQFF. The CDR3 DNA follows: TGTGCCAGCAGCCTCCTAAGACTAGAAAACAATGAGCAGTTCTTC. V usage is TRBV7-9 and J usage is TRBJ2-1; the D gene is possibly TRBD2 (6 bases). V shed 5 bases and J shed 5 bases, with 16 bases lying between them. The CDR3 is made up of 15 amino acids. Germline values: CDR1 SEHNR, CDR2 FQNEAQ (reference sequence).

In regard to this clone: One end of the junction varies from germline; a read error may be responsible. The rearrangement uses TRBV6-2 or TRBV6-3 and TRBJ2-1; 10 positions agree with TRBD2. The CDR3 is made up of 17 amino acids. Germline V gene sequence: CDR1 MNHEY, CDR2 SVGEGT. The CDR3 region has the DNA TGTGCCAGCAGCTACTACGCTCCGGGACTAGCGCTGTATGAGCAGTTCTTC. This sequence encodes CASSYYAPGLALYEQFF.

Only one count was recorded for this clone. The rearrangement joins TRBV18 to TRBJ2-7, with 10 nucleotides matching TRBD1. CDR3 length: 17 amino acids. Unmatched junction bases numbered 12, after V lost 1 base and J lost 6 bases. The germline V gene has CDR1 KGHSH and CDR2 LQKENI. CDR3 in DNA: TGTGCCAGCTCACCACTTAACCCCGGACAGGGGGTGGCCGAGCAGTACTTC. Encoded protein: CASSPLNPGQGVAEQYF.

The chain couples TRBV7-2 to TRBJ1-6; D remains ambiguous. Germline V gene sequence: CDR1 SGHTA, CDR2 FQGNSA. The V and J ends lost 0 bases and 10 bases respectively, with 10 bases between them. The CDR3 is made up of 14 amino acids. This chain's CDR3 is CASSLAGFGSPLHF. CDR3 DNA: TGTGCCAGCAGCTTAGCCGGTTTTGGGTCACCCCTCCACTTT.

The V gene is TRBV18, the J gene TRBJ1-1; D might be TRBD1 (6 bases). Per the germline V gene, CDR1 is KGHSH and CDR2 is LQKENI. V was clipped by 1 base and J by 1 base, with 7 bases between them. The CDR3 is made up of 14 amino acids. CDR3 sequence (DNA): TGTGCCAGCTCACCACAGGACAGGAACACTGAAGCTTTCTTT. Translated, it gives CASSPQDRNTEAFF. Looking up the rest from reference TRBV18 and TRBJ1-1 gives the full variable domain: NAGVMQNPRHLVRRRGQEARLRCSPMKGHSHVYWYRQLPEEGLKFMVYLQKENIIDESGMPKERFSAEFPKEGPSILRIQQVVRGDSAAYFCASSPQDRNTEAFFGQGTRLTVV.

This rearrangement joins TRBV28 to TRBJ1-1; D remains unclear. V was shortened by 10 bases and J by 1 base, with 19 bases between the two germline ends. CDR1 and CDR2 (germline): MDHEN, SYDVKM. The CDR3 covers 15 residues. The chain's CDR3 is CAISRRIRPNTEAFF. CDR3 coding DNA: TGTGCCATATCCCGCCGGATCCGTCCGAACACTGAAGCTTTCTTT.

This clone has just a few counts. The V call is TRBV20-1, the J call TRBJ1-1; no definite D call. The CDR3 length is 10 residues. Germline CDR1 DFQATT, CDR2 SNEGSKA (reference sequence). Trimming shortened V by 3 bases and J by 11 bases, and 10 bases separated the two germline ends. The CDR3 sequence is CSASDGWAFF. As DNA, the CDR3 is TGCAGTGCTAGTGACGGATGGGCTTTCTTT.

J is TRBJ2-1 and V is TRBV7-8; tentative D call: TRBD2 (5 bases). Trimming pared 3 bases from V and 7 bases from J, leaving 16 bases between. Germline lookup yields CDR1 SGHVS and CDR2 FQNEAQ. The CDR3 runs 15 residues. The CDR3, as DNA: TGTGCCAGCAGCTTGGAGGTAGTTTCGTTTAATGAGCAGTTCTTC. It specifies CASSLEVVSFNEQFF.

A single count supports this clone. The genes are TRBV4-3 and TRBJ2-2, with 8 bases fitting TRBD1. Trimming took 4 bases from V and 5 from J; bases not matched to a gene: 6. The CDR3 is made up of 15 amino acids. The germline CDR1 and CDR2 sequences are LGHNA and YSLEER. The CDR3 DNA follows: TGCGCCAGCAGCCCGGGACAGGACCTGACCGGGGAGCTGTTTTTT. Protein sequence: CASSPGQDLTGELFF.

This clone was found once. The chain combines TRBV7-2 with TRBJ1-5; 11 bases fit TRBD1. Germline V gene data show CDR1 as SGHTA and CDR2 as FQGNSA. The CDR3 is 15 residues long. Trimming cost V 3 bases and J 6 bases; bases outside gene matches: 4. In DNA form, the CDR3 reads TGTGCCAGCAGCTTCCCCGGGACAGGGGGTCAGCCCCAGCATTTT. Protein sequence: CASSFPGTGGQPQHF.

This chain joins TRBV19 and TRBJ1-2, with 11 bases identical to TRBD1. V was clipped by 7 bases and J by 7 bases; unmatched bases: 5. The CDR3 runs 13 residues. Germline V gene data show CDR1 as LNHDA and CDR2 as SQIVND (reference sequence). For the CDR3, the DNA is TGTGCCAGTAAGGGACAGGGGGTAGTTGGCTACACCTTC. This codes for CASKGQGVVGYTF.

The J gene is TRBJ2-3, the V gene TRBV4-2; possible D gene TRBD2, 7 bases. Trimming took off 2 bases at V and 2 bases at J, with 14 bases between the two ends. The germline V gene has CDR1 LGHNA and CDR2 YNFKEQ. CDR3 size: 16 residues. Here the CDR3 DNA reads TGTGCCAGCAGCCAAAGGGGGGGAGGGTACACAGATACGCAGTATTTT. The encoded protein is CASSQRGGGYTDTQYF.

CDR3 sequence (DNA): TGTGCCAGCTATCATAACAGGGGAGAGACCCAGTACTTC. Translating it yields CASYHNRGETQYF. The chain couples TRBV12-3 or TRBV12-4 to TRBJ2-5, with TRBD1 matching over 7 bases. CDR3 size: 13 residues. After removal of 8 bases from V and 4 bases from J, the junction contained 7 bases not matched to a gene.

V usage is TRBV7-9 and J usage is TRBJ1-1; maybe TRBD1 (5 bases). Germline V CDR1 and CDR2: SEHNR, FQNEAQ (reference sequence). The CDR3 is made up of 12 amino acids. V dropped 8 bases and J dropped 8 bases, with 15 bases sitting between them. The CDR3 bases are TGTGCCAGCCTCGGGACGAGAACCGAAGCTTTCTTT. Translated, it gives CASLGTRTEAFF.